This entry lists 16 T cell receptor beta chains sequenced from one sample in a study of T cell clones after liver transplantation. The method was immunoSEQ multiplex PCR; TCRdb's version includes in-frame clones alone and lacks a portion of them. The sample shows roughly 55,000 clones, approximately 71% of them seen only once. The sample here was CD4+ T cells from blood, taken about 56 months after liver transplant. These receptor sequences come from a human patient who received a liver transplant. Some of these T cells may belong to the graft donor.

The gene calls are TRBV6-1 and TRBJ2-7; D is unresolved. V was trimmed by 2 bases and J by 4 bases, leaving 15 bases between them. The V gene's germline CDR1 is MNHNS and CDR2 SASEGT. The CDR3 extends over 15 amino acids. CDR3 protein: CASSEITSSRYEQYF. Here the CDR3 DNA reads TGTGCCAGCAGTGAAATCACCAGCAGCCGATACGAGCAGTACTTC.

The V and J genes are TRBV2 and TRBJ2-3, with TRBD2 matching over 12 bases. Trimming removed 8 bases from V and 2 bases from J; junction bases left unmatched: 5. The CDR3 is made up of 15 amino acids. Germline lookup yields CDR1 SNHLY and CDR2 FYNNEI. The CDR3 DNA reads TGTGCCAGCTCCCGGACTAGCGGGGACACAGATACGCAGTATTTT. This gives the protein CASSRTSGDTDTQYF.

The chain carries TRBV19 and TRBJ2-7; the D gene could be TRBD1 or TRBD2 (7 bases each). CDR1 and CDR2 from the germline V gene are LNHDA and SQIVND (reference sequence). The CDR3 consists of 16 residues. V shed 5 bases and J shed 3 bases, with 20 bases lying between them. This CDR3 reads CASSSYQGGGGYEQYF. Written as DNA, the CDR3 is TGTGCCAGTAGTTCCTACCAGGGAGGGGGCGGCTACGAGCAGTACTTC. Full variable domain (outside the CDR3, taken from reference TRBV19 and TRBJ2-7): DGGITQSPKYLFRKEGQNVTLSCEQNLNHDAMYWYRQDPGQGLRLIYYSQIVNDFQKGDIAEGYSVSREKKESFPLTVTSAQKNPTAFYLCASSSYQGGGGYEQYFGPGTRLTVT.

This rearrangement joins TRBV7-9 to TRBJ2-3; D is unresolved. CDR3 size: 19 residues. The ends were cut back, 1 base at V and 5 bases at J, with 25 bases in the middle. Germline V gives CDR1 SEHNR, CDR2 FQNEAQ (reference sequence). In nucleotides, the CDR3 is TGTGCCAGCAGCTTAGTGTTCGGAAGAGACGGCCTTAGAGTAGATACGCAGTATTTT. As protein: CASSLVFGRDGLRVDTQYF.

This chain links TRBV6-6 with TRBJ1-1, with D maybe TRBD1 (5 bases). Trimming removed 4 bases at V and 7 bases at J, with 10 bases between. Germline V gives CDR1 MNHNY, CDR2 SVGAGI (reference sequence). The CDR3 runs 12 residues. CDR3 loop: CASSSVTVEAFF. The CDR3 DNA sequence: TGTGCCAGCAGTTCTGTGACAGTTGAAGCTTTCTTT.

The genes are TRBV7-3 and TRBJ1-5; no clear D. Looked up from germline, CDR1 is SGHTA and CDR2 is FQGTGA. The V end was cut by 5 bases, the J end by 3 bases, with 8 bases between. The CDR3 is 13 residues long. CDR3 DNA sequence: TGTGCCAGCAGCGAAGGGTCCAATCAGCCCCAGCATTTT. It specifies CASSEGSNQPQHF.

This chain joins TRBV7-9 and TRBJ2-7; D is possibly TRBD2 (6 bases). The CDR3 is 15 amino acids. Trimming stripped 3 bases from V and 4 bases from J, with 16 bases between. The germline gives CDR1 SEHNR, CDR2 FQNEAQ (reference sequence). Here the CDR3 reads CASSLMQGGGYEQYF. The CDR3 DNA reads TGTGCCAGCAGCTTGATGCAGGGTGGGGGGTACGAGCAGTACTTC.

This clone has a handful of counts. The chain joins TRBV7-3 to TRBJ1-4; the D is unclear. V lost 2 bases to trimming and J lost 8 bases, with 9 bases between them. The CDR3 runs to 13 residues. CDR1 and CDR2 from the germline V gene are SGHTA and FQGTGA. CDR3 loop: CASSLEYREKLFF. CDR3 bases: TGTGCCAGCAGCTTAGAGTATCGGGAAAAACTGTTTTTT.

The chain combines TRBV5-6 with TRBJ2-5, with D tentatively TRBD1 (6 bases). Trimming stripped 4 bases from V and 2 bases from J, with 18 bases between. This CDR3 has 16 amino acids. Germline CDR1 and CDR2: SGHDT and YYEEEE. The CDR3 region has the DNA TGTGCCAGCAGCGGCGAGCGGACAGCCGGACAAGAGACCCAGTACTTC. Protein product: CASSGERTAGQETQYF. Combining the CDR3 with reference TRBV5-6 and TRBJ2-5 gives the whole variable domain DAGVTQSPTHLIKTRGQQVTLRCSPKSGHDTVSWYQQALGQGPQFIFQYYEEEERQRGNFPDRFSGHQFPNYSSELNVNALLLGDSALYLCASSGERTAGQETQYFGPGTRLLVL.

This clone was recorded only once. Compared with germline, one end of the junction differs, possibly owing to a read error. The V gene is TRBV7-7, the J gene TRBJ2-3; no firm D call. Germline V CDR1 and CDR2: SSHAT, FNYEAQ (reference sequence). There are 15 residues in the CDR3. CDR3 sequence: CASSLVASSTDTQYF. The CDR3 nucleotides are TGTGCTAGCAGCTTAGTTGCTAGTAGCACAGATACGCAGTATTTT.

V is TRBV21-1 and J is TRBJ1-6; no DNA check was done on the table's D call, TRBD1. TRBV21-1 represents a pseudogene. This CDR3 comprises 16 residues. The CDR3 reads CASSKALRATNSPLHF. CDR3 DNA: TGTGCCAGCAGCAAAGCACTCAGGGCGACCAATTCACCCCTCCACTTT.

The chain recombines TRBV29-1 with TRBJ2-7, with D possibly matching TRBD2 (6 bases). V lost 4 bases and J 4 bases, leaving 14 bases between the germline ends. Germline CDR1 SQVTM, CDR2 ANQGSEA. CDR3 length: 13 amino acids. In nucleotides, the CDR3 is TGCAGCGTTGTAGGAGGGAACATTTACGAGCAGTACTTC. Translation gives CSVVGGNIYEQYF.

The DNA of the CDR3 is TGCGCCACCCCACAGGGCGGCACAGATACGCAGTATTTT. This gives the protein CATPQGGTDTQYF. The chain joins TRBV10-1 to TRBJ2-3, with D tentatively TRBD1 (6 bases). The V end was cut by 10 bases, the J end by 1 base, with 12 bases between. The CDR3 totals 13 residues. Germline CDR1 reads WNHNN; CDR2 reads SYGVQD (reference sequence).

CDR3 amino acids: CASSYPIDHEKLFF. The CDR3, as DNA: TGTGCCAGCAGTTACCCGATAGATCATGAAAAACTGTTTTTT. The V call is TRBV28, the J call TRBJ1-4; D gene unclear. The CDR3 is 14 residues long. Germline V gene lookup returns CDR1 MDHEN and CDR2 SYDVKM. Trimming took 4 bases from V and 6 from J, leaving 12 bases between them.

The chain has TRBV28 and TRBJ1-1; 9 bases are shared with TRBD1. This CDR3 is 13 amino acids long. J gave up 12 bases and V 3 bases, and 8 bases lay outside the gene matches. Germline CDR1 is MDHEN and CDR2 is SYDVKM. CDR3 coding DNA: TGTGCCAGCAGTTTGGTCGACAGGGGGAAGACTTTCTTT. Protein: CASSLVDRGKTFF.

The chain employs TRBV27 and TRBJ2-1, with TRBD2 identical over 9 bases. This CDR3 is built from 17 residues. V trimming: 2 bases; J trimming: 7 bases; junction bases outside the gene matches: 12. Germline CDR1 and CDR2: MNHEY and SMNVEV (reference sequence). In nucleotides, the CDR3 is TGTGCCAGCAGTTTAAGGCGTGGGGCGGGGGGGAGGAATGAGCAGTTCTTC. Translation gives CASSLRRGAGGRNEQFF.